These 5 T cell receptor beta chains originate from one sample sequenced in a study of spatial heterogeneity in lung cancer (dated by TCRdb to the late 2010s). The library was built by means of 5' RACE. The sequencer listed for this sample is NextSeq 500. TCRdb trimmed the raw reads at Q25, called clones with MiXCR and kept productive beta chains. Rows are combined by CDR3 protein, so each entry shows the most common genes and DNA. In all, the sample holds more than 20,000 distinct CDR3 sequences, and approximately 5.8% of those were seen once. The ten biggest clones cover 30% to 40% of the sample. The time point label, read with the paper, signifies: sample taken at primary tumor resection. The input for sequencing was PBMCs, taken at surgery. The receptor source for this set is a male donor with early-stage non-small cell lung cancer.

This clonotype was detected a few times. The CDR3 spells CASSGGTSGLTRGQYF. The CDR3, as DNA: TGTGCCAGTAGTGGAGGGACTAGCGGTCTCACAAGAGGGCAGTATTTT. The chain recombines TRBV19 with TRBJ2-3; 11 nucleotides agree with TRBD2. The J segment lost 11 bases and the V segment lost 5 bases, leaving 15 bases of the junction unmatched. Per germline, CDR1 LNHDA and CDR2 SQIVND (reference sequence). This CDR3 is 16 amino acids long. Full variable domain (rest looked up from reference TRBV19 and TRBJ2-3): DGGITQSPKYLFRKEGQNVTLSCEQNLNHDAMYWYRQDPGQGLRLIYYSQIVNDFQKGDIAEGYSVSREKKESFPLTVTSAQKNPTAFYLCASSGGTSGLTRGQYFGPGTRLTVL.

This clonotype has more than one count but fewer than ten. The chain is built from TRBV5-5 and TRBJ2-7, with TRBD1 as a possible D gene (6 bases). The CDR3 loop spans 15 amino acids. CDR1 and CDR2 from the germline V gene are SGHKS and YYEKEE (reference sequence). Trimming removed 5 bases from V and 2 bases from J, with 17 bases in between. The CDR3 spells CASRDKGQQPYEQYF. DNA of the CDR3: TGTGCCAGCAGAGATAAGGGACAACAACCCTACGAGCAGTACTTC.

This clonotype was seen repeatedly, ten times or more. In nucleotides, the CDR3 is TGTGCCAGCAGGGGTGGGAAGGGGCCAGATACGCAGTATTTT. Its translation is CASRGGKGPDTQYF. The V and J genes are TRBV2 and TRBJ2-3, with a tentative D call TRBD1 (5 bases). The CDR3 extends over 14 amino acids. The V gene lost 6 bases and the J gene lost 4 bases, with 14 bases spanning the gap. CDR1 and CDR2 from the germline V gene are SNHLY and FYNNEI. The whole variable domain, filled in from reference TRBV2 and TRBJ2-3, reads EPEVTQTPSHQVTQMGQEVILRCVPISNHLYFYWYRQILGQKVEFLVSFYNNEISEKSEIFDDQFSVERPDGSNFTLKIRSTKLEDSAMYFCASRGGKGPDTQYFGPGTRLTVL.

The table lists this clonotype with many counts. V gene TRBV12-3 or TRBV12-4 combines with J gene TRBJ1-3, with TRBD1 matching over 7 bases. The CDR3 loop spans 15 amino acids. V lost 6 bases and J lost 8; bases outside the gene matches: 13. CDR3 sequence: CASSLPQGQHYTIYF. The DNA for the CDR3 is TGTGCCAGCAGCCTTCCTCAGGGACAGCATTACACCATATATTTT.

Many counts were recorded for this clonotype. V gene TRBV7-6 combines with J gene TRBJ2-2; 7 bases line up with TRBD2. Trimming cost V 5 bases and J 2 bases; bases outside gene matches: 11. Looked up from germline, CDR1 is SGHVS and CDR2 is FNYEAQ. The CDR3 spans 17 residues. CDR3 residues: CASSPVPGLINTGELFF. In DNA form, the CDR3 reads TGTGCCAGCAGCCCGGTACCGGGACTAATTAACACCGGGGAGCTGTTTTTT. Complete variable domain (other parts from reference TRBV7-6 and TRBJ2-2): GAGVSQSPRYKVTKRGQDVALRCDPISGHVSLYWYRQALGQGPEFLTYFNYEAQQDKSGLPNDRFSAERPEGSISTLTIQRTEQRDSAMYRCASSPVPGLINTGELFFGEGSRLTVL.